This TCR beta chain was sequenced for a study of cytomegalovirus exposure and HLA in healthy donors. CDR3 length: 15 amino acids. V dropped 5 bases and J dropped 0 bases, with 13 bases sitting between them. Looked up from germline, CDR1 is MNHEY and CDR2 is SVGAGI. Findings and caveats of the study: Three chains tied to CMV proved CMV antigen-specific in vitro. No immune exposure information besides CMV serostatus was available. Several of the most significant clusters were apparently associated with common viral pathogens in a later analysis. A missense DCLRE1C variant was associated with V- and J-gene trimming of TCR beta chains in a later analysis, and an independent cohort replicated the association.

The PCR employed 60 Vbeta primers together with 13 Jbeta primers. Data came from immunoSEQ multiplex PCR; TCRdb stores just in-frame clones and leaves some out. The table has around 120,000 clones, about 75% seen once. In regard to this clone: The antigen is not known.

This chain connects TRBV6-5 to TRBJ1-1; D not certain. The source of this sequence is a man in his 60s in good health and CMV-seropositive. Sequencing input: PBMCs. The CDR3 spells CASSNILRMNTEAFF. In DNA, the CDR3 is TGTGCCAGCAGTAACATTCTCCGCATGAACACTGAAGCTTTCTTT.